This T cell receptor beta chain emerged from a study of shared clonotypes between healthy human individuals. Across the whole study: Donor composition was a couple of women and three men, aged 18 to 49.

The test was conducted at deep level. TCRdb keeps only in-frame clones here, not all; method: immunoSEQ multiplex PCR. The repertoire holds about half a million clones, around 79% seen once, with approximately 12% in the top ten. This clone was counted between two and nine times. The V gene lost 3 bases and the J gene lost 5 bases, with 12 bases spanning the gap. Per germline, CDR1 MGHDK and CDR2 SYGVNS. The CDR3 extends over 14 amino acids. The rearrangement joins TRBV25-1 to TRBJ2-3, with D tentatively TRBD1 (5 bases). Sequencing used PBMCs. The TCR was taken from a woman aged 35 to 49 in good health. Some clones in this sample may be carry-over from other donors' samples. As DNA, the CDR3 is TGTGCCAGCAGTGACAGGGTTGGCGGAGATACGCAGTATTTT. This sequence encodes CASSDRVGGDTQYF.